These 16 T cell receptor beta chains came from one sample sequenced in a study of human T cells and chemical hapten exposure. The time point was: pre-sensitization, week 0. Treatment reported: therapeutic diphenylcyclopropenone sensitization with weekly scalp DPC. TCRdb passed the RACE reads through MiXCR, listing each CDR3 protein once. Of about 62,000 distinct CDR3 sequences listed, around 7% are singletons. This material consisted of whole blood, taken in connection with sensitization to the hapten diphenylcyclopropenone (DPC). The source is a woman aged 25-40 years with alopecia areata. Some clones in this sample may be carry-over from other donors' samples.

This chain connects TRBV3-1 to TRBJ2-5; 9 bases agree with TRBD2. The germline CDR1 and CDR2 sequences are LGHDT and YNNKEL (reference sequence). Unmatched junction bases numbered 8, after V lost 0 bases and J lost 0 bases. This CDR3 comprises 18 residues. The CDR3 here is CASSQERFGGGDQETQYF. CDR3 DNA sequence: TGTGCCAGCAGCCAAGAGAGGTTCGGCGGGGGGGACCAAGAGACCCAGTACTTC.

This clonotype has ten or more counts. This chain joins TRBV20-1 and TRBJ2-7, with D perhaps matching TRBD1 or TRBD2 (6 bases each). Per germline, CDR1 DFQATT and CDR2 SNEGSKA (reference sequence). The CDR3 is made up of 12 amino acids. With 4 bases removed from V and 6 bases from J, the gap between germline ends came to 13 bases. CDR3 protein: CSAMGGSGEQYF. CDR3 in DNA: TGCAGTGCTATGGGGGGCTCGGGCGAGCAGTACTTC.

This clonotype was detected ten times or more. This chain connects TRBV3-1 to TRBJ1-1, with D unclear. Per germline, CDR1 LGHDT and CDR2 YNNKEL (reference sequence). V was clipped by 7 bases and J by 2 bases, with 17 bases between them. This CDR3 has 15 residues. CDR3: CASTLNLRGNTEAFF. The CDR3 DNA follows: TGTGCCAGCACCCTTAACCTCCGAGGAAACACTGAAGCTTTCTTT.

This clonotype was observed many times. This chain connects TRBV29-1 to TRBJ2-4, with TRBD1 matching over 11 bases. The CDR3 has 15 residues. The J segment lost 6 bases and the V segment lost 4 bases, leaving 8 bases of the junction unmatched. The germline CDR1 and CDR2 sequences are SQVTM and ANQGSEA. Here the CDR3 reads CSVGGTGGGLNIQYF. CDR3 DNA sequence: TGCAGCGTTGGGGGGACAGGGGGTGGTCTAAACATTCAGTACTTC.

On this clonotype: A much larger clone differs by one base, so this may be a read error. V and J are TRBV4-2 and TRBJ1-1, with D tentatively TRBD1 (5 bases). CDR3 length: 13 amino acids. Germline lookup yields CDR1 LGHNA and CDR2 YNFKEQ. DNA for the CDR3: TGTGTCAGCAGCCAGAACATGGGGGGAGAAGCTTTCTTT. Protein sequence: CVSSQNMGGEAFF.

J is TRBJ2-6 and V is TRBV9; 7 nucleotides line up with TRBD1. The germline CDR1 and CDR2 sequences are SGDLS and YYNGEE. This CDR3 spans 19 amino acids. V was pared by 0 bases and J by 0 bases, with 9 bases of the junction left unmatched. The CDR3: CASSVERRDRDSGANVLTF. The CDR3 nucleotides are TGTGCCAGCAGCGTAGAACGTCGGGACAGAGACTCTGGGGCCAACGTCCTGACTTTC.

This clonotype was seen at least ten times. V is TRBV7-9 and J is TRBJ2-7, with 10 nucleotides matching TRBD1. Unmatched junction bases numbered 8, after V lost 5 bases and J lost 4 bases. This CDR3 is built from 15 residues. Germline V gene lookup returns CDR1 SEHNR and CDR2 FQNEAQ (reference sequence). For the CDR3, the DNA is TGTGCCAGCAGCCCGAGGGACAGGGGAGGGTACGAGCAGTACTTC. This translates into CASSPRDRGGYEQYF.

Comments on this clonotype: A clone one base away is much larger, so this may be a read error. This sequence joins TRBV20-1 and TRBJ1-2; no clear D gene. V was trimmed by 0 bases and J by 5 bases, leaving 10 bases between them. Looked up from germline, CDR1 is DFQATT and CDR2 is SNEGSKA (reference sequence). The CDR3 loop spans 13 amino acids. The CDR3 is CSAREGITYGYTF. In DNA, the CDR3 is TGCAGTGCTAGAGAGGGCATAACTTATGGCTACACCTTC.

This clonotype was seen many times. V and J are TRBV10-3 and TRBJ2-1, with a possible D match to TRBD1 (6 bases). This CDR3 comprises 16 residues. Trimming shortened V by 2 bases and J by 4 bases, and 15 bases separated the two germline ends. Germline V CDR1 and CDR2: ENHRY, SYGVKD. CDR3 in amino acids: CAISELQGIRYNEQFF. In nucleotides, the CDR3 is TGTGCCATCAGTGAGCTTCAGGGGATTAGATACAATGAGCAGTTCTTC.

Remarks on this clonotype: One end of the junction does not line up with germline, which may come from a read error. CDR3 DNA sequence: TGTGCCACCAGTTTGGGAGTACCGGGAGGCTATGGCTACACCTTC. Its protein is CATSLGVPGGYGYTF. The chain links TRBV12-3 or TRBV12-4 to TRBJ1-2; no clear D gene. The CDR3 length is 15 residues.

At least ten counts were recorded for this clonotype. The chain joins TRBV18 to TRBJ2-4, with D tentatively TRBD1 (6 bases). The CDR3 consists of 16 residues. V was clipped by 2 bases and J by 0 bases, with 11 bases between them. CDR1 KGHSH and CDR2 LQKENI come from the germline V gene. The CDR3 nucleotides are TGTGCCAGCTCACCATTGACAGGAGGAGCCAAAAACATTCAGTACTTC. Translation gives CASSPLTGGAKNIQYF. The whole variable domain, remainder taken from reference TRBV18 and TRBJ2-4, is NAGVMQNPRHLVRRRGQEARLRCSPMKGHSHVYWYRQLPEEGLKFMVYLQKENIIDESGMPKERFSAEFPKEGPSILRIQQVVRGDSAAYFCASSPLTGGAKNIQYFGAGTRLSVL.

This clonotype was found many times. The V call is TRBV30, the J call TRBJ2-2, with D perhaps matching TRBD1 (6 bases). V lost 4 bases and J lost 1, with 13 bases in between. The CDR3 contains 15 residues. The germline CDR1 and CDR2 sequences are GTSNPN and SVGIG (reference sequence). The chain's CDR3 is CAWTGTSLNTGELFF. For the CDR3, the DNA is TGTGCCTGGACCGGGACATCCTTGAACACCGGGGAGCTGTTTTTT.

This clonotype was found many times. The chain joins TRBV5-5 to TRBJ1-5; 8 nucleotides match TRBD1. The CDR3 length is 16 residues. The V segment lost 1 base and the J segment 3 bases; nucleotides outside the gene matches: 6. CDR1 and CDR2 (germline): SGHKS, YYEKEE (reference sequence). The CDR3 reads CASSLFAGGPNQPQHF. The CDR3 DNA reads as TGTGCCAGCAGCTTGTTCGCAGGGGGCCCCAATCAGCCCCAGCATTTT.

DNA for the CDR3: TGTGCCAGCAGTCGAACAGGGGGAGGCACTGAAGCTTTCTTT. Protein sequence: CASSRTGGGTEAFF. This chain joins TRBV6-5 and TRBJ1-1; 8 nucleotides match TRBD1. The length of the CDR3 is 14 residues. Per the germline V gene, CDR1 is MNHEY and CDR2 is SVGAGI. Losses at the gene ends were 5 bases for V and 4 bases for J; bases not matched to a gene: 6.

This clonotype was recorded at least ten times. The rearrangement joins TRBV7-2 to TRBJ2-5, with unresolved D. The V and J ends lost 3 bases and 7 bases respectively, with 6 bases between them. This CDR3 comprises 11 residues. CDR1 and CDR2 (germline): SGHTA, FQGNSA. CDR3 residues: CASSFMATQYF. The CDR3 DNA is TGTGCCAGCAGCTTTATGGCGACCCAGTACTTC.

As concerns this clonotype: This may arise from a read error, as a much more abundant clone is one base away. The chain couples TRBV7-9 to TRBJ1-4; D uncertain. Germline V CDR1 and CDR2: SEHNR, FQNEAQ (reference sequence). The CDR3 is 13 residues long. The CDR3 sequence: CANSPRVEEKLFF. The CDR3, as DNA: TGTGCCAACAGCCCGAGGGTGGAGGAAAAACTGTTTTTT. The full variable domain, in which reference TRBV7-9 and TRBJ1-4 provide the parts outside the CDR3, is DTGVSQNPRHKITKRGQNVTFRCDPISEHNRLYWYRQTLGQGPEFLTYFQNEAQLEKSRLLSDRFSAERPKGSFSTLEIQRTEQGDSAMYLCANSPRVEEKLFFGSGTQLSVL.